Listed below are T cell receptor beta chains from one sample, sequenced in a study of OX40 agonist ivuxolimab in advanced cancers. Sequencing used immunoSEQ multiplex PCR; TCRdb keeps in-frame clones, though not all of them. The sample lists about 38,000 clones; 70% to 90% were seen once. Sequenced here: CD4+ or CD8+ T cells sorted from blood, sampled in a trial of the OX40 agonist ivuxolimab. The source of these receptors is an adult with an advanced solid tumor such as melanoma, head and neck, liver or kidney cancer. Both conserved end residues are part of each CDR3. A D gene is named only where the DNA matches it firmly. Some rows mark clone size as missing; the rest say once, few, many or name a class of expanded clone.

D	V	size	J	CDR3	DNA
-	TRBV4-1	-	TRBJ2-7	CASSQVGRSYEQYF	TGCGCCAGCAGCCAAGTGGGGCGCTCCTACGAGCAGTACTTC
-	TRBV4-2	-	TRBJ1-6	CASSQDWQGNSPLHF	TGTGCCAGCAGCCAAGATTGGCAGGGCAATTCACCCCTCCACTTT
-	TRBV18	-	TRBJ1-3	CASSPDVARGNTIYF	TGTGCCAGCTCACCGGACGTCGCACGCGGAAACACCATATATTTT
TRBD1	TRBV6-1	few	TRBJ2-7	CASRSTGVGEQYF	TGTGCCAGCAGGAGCACAGGGGTAGGCGAGCAGTACTTC
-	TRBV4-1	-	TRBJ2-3	CASRRGALADTDTQYF	TGCGCCAGCAGAAGGGGGGCCCTAGCGGACACAGATACGCAGTATTTT
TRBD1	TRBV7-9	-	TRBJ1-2	CASSLALGQGYGYTF	TGTGCCAGCAGCTTAGCGCTGGGACAGGGCTATGGCTACACCTTC
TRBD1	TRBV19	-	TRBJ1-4	CARQTGGNEKLFF	TGTGCCAGGCAGACAGGGGGGAATGAAAAACTGTTTTTT
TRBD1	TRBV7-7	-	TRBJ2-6	CASSPMTGGHSGANVLTF	TGTGCTAGCAGCCCGATGACAGGGGGCCACTCTGGGGCCAACGTCCTGACTTTC
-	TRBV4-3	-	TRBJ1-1	CASSKSRNTEAFF	TGCGCCAGCAGCAAATCGCGGAACACTGAAGCTTTCTTT
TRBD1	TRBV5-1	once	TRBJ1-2	CASSPAGQNYGYTF	TGCGCCAGCAGCCCGGCGGGACAGAACTATGGCTACACCTTC
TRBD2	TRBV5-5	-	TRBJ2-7	CASSLGLAGSSYEQYF	TGTGCCAGCAGCCTGGGACTAGCGGGGAGCTCCTACGAGCAGTACTTC
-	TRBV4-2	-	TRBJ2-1	CASSQEVGIYNEQFF	TGTGCCAGCAGCCAAGAGGTAGGAATCTACAATGAGCAGTTCTTC